This T cell receptor beta chain originates from a study of technical replicates of blood from a handful of donors. Only one count was recorded for this clone. The CDR3 consists of 16 residues. Between the trimmed V and J ends, which lost 1 base and 1 base, there was a span of 10 bases. Germline V gene data show CDR1 as SGHTA and CDR2 as FQGTGA. The table came from immunoSEQ multiplex PCR; TCRdb's copy has only in-frame clones and leaves some out. In the table there are approximately 66,000 clones, 85% to 90% of which are singletons. The sample comprised PBMCs. The receptor was isolated from a human donor in good health. Some clones in this sample may be carry-over from other donors' samples. The V and J genes are TRBV7-3 and TRBJ2-2, with a weak D call TRBD1 (6 bases). DNA for the CDR3: TGTGCCAGCAGCTTAATGGGACAAAAGAACACCGGGGAGCTGTTTTTT. Translated: CASSLMGQKNTGELFF.